Shown below are 13 T cell receptor beta chains from a single sample sequenced in a study of metastatic and nonmetastatic thyroid tumors. Thyroid surgery had not been preceded by any treatment in any patient. TCRdb ran MiXCR on the PCR reads. The sample includes about 16,000 clones, about 31% of them seen just once. The specimen was tumor tissue. These TCRs come from a male donor with papillary thyroid cancer or a benign thyroid nodule (not recorded which). Some clones in this sample may be carry-over from other donors' samples.

This clone was seen many times. The chain employs TRBV5-5 and TRBJ2-7; D is undetermined. V lost 1 base and J 2 bases, leaving 7 bases between the germline ends. The CDR3 loop spans 13 amino acids. The V gene's germline CDR1 is SGHKS and CDR2 YYEKEE (reference sequence). CDR3 sequence (DNA): TGTGCCAGCAGCTTGTACCTTACCTACGAGCAGTACTTC. Its protein is CASSLYLTYEQYF.

This clone is termed medium-sized (0.01 to 0.1%). The rearrangement uses TRBV15 and TRBJ2-1, with TRBD2 matching over 9 bases. The CDR3 contains 16 residues. V shed 1 base, J shed 4 bases, and the junction held 5 bases outside the gene matches. The germline gives CDR1 LNHNV, CDR2 YYDKDF (reference sequence). The CDR3 loop reads CATSRGLAEVYNEQFF. The CDR3 nucleotides are TGTGCCACCAGCAGAGGACTAGCGGAGGTTTACAATGAGCAGTTCTTC.

This clone is termed medium-sized. This chain joins TRBV5-6 and TRBJ2-3; D may be TRBD2 (6 bases). CDR3 length: 13 residues. CDR1 and CDR2 from the germline V gene are SGHDT and YYEEEE. Trimming took off 6 bases at V and 5 bases at J, with 13 bases between the two ends. CDR3 region: CASTGGMVDTQYF. The CDR3 DNA reads TGTGCCAGCACCGGAGGGATGGTAGATACGCAGTATTTT.

The chain links TRBV5-1 to TRBJ1-2, with a tentative D call TRBD1 (5 bases). Germline CDR1 and CDR2: SGHRS and YFSETQ. The CDR3 spans 14 residues. Trimming pared 5 bases from V and 7 bases from J, leaving 18 bases between. In nucleotides, the CDR3 is TGCGCCAGCAGTTATGGACGGGACCCGGGTGGCTACACCTTC. As protein: CASSYGRDPGGYTF. Filled out from reference TRBV5-1 and TRBJ1-2, the complete variable domain reads KAGVTQTPRYLIKTRGQQVTLSCSPISGHRSVSWYQQTPGQGLQFLFEYFSETQRNKGNFPGRFSGRQFSNSRSEMNVSTLELGDSALYLCASSYGRDPGGYTFGSGTRLTVV.

The chain recombines TRBV4-1 with TRBJ2-7; no clear D. This CDR3 is built from 14 residues. V was pared by 1 base and J by 7 bases, with 14 bases between. Per germline, CDR1 MGHRA and CDR2 YSYEKL. The DNA of the CDR3 is TGCGCCAGCAGCCAAGTCGTTCTACGTGAGGAGCAGTACTTC. It is translated as CASSQVVLREEQYF.

This clone was detected many times. This chain connects TRBV5-1 to TRBJ2-1, with 9 bases fitting TRBD1. The J segment lost 6 bases and the V segment lost 3 bases, leaving 4 bases of the junction unmatched. The CDR3 has 14 amino acids. Germline V gene sequence: CDR1 SGHRS, CDR2 YFSETQ. CDR3 coding DNA: TGCGCCAGCAGCTGGAGACAGGGGGGCAATGAGCAGTTCTTC. The encoded protein is CASSWRQGGNEQFF.

This clone was counted many times. The gene calls are TRBV7-2 and TRBJ2-1, with TRBD1 identical over 11 bases. Germline V gene data show CDR1 as SGHTA and CDR2 as FQGNSA. This CDR3 comprises 14 residues. With 6 bases clipped from V and 7 bases from J, the junction kept 5 bases outside the gene matches. The CDR3 DNA is TGTGCCAGCAGTCGGACAGGGGGCAGGAATGAGCAGTTCTTC. Residues: CASSRTGGRNEQFF. Filled out from reference TRBV7-2 and TRBJ2-1, the complete variable domain reads GAGVSQSPSNKVTEKGKDVELRCDPISGHTALYWYRQSLGQGLEFLIYFQGNSAPDKSGLPSDRFSAERTGGSVSTLTIQRTQQEDSAVYLCASSRTGGRNEQFFGPGTRLTVL.

The table lists this clone with many counts. V and J are TRBV11-2 and TRBJ2-5, with unresolved D. The CDR3 has 13 residues. V lost 1 base to trimming and J lost 4 bases, with 7 bases between them. The germline V gene encodes CDR1 SGHAT and CDR2 FQNNGV. The chain's CDR3 is CASSLVSRETQYF. CDR3 DNA sequence: TGTGCCAGCAGCTTAGTCTCGAGAGAGACCCAGTACTTC. The full variable domain, rest sourced from reference TRBV11-2 and TRBJ2-5, is EAGVAQSPRYKIIEKRQSVAFWCNPISGHATLYWYQQILGQGPKLLIQFQNNGVVDDSQLPKDRFSAERLKGVDSTLKIQPAKLEDSAVYLCASSLVSRETQYFGPGTRLLVL.

The V and J genes are TRBV19 and TRBJ1-5, with D maybe TRBD1 (6 bases). This CDR3 spans 14 amino acids. Trimming cost V 6 bases and J 7 bases, with 16 bases left between them. Germline V gene lookup returns CDR1 LNHDA and CDR2 SQIVND (reference sequence). The CDR3 DNA reads as TGTGCCAGTAGCTCTACAGGGTGCGGGCAGCCCCAGCATTTT. This sequence encodes CASSSTGCGQPQHF.

A single count supports this clone. V usage is TRBV6-1 and J usage is TRBJ1-3; D ambiguous. Germline CDR1 is MNHNS and CDR2 is SASEGT. The CDR3 has 13 residues. V was trimmed by 6 bases and J by 0 bases, leaving 6 bases between them. In DNA, the CDR3 is TGTGCCAGCAGGGGGTCCTCTGGAAACACCATATATTTT. Translated, it gives CASRGSSGNTIYF.

The chain links TRBV7-2 to TRBJ2-1; 9 bases agree with TRBD1. Germline values: CDR1 SGHTA, CDR2 FQGNSA. The CDR3 contains 14 residues. Trimming cost V 5 bases and J 9 bases; bases outside gene matches: 8. CDR3 region: CASSLPPGQGEQFF. DNA for the CDR3: TGTGCCAGCAGCCTACCTCCGGGACAGGGTGAGCAGTTCTTC.

This clone was counted once. CDR3 protein: CASSLLARVRADTQYF. In DNA, the CDR3 is TGTGCCAGCAGCTTGCTAGCGCGAGTGCGCGCAGATACGCAGTATTTT. The J gene is TRBJ2-3, the V gene TRBV11-2, with a tentative D call TRBD2 (6 bases). Looked up from germline, CDR1 is SGHAT and CDR2 is FQNNGV. The V gene lost 3 bases and the J gene lost 4 bases, with 17 bases spanning the gap. The CDR3 loop spans 16 amino acids. Looking up the rest from reference TRBV11-2 and TRBJ2-3 gives the full variable domain: EAGVAQSPRYKIIEKRQSVAFWCNPISGHATLYWYQQILGQGPKLLIQFQNNGVVDDSQLPKDRFSAERLKGVDSTLKIQPAKLEDSAVYLCASSLLARVRADTQYFGPGTRLTVL.

This clone was seen many times. The chain links TRBV11-2 to TRBJ2-3; D is unresolved. Deletions cut 3 bases from V and 0 bases from J, with 13 bases between. The CDR3 length is 16 residues. From germline, CDR1 is SGHAT and CDR2 FQNNGV. CDR3 DNA sequence: TGTGCCAGCAGCTTCAGGTCCCGTTCTAGCACAGATACGCAGTATTTT. Translating it yields CASSFRSRSSTDTQYF.